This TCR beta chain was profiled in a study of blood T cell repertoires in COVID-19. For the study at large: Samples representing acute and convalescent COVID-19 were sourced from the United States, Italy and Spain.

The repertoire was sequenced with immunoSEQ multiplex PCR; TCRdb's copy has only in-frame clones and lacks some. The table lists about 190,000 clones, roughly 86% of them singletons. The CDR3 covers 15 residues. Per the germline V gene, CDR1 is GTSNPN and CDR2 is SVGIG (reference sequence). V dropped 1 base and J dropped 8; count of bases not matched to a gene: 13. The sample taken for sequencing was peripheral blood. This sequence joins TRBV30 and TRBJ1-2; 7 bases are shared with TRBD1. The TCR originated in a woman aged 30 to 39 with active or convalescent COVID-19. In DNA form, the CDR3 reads TGTGCCTGGAGTGGCCCCACAACAGGGGCGCTGGGCTACACCTTC. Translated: CAWSGPTTGALGYTF.